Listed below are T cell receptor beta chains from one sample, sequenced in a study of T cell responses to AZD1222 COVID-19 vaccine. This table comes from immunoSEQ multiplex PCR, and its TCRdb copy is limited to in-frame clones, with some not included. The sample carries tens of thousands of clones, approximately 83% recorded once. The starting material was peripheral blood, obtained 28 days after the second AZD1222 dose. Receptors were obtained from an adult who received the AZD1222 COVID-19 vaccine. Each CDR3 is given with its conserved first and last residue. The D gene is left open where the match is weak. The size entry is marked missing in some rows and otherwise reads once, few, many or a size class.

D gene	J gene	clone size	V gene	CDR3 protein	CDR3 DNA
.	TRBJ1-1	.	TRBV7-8	CASSLEGWGGNTEAFF	TGTGCCAGCAGCTTAGAAGGTTGGGGGGGGAACACTGAAGCTTTCTTT
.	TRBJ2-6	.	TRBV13	CASKATSGANVLTF	TGTGCCAGCAAGGCAACCTCTGGGGCCAACGTCCTGACTTTC
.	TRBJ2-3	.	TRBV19	CASSNLDTQYF	TGTGCCAGTAGTAATCTAGATACGCAGTATTTT
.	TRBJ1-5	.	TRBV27	CASSLVGNQPQHF	TGTGCCAGCAGTTTAGTGGGTAATCAGCCCCAGCATTTT
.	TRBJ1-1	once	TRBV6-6	CASSYFGTTPNTEAFF	TGTGCCAGCAGTTACTTTGGGACAACTCCGAACACTGAAGCTTTCTTT
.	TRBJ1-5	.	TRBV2	CASSDAVGNQPQHF	TGTGCCAGCAGTGATGCAGTGGGCAATCAGCCCCAGCATTTT
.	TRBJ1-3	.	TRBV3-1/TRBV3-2	CASSHFGGIDENTIYF	TGTGCCAGCAGCCACTTTGGGGGAATCGACGAAAACACCATATATTTT
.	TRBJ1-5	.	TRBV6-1	CASGELGQPQHF	TGTGCCAGCGGTGAACTCGGCCAGCCCCAGCATTTT
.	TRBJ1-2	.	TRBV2	CASSPRSGGGYGYTF	TGTGCCAGCAGCCCCAGGTCGGGGGGTGGCTATGGCTACACCTTC
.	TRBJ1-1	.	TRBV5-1	CASSPSGGGTEAFF	TGCGCCAGCAGCCCGAGCGGGGGTGGCACTGAAGCTTTCTTT
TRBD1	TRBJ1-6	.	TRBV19	CASSIQTGGRNSPLHF	TGTGCCAGTAGTATCCAAACAGGGGGCCGTAATTCACCCCTCCACTTT
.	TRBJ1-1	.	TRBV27	CASRWNTEAFF	TGTGCCAGCAGATGGAACACTGAAGCTTTCTTT
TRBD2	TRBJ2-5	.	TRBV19	CASSLTGGTQETQYF	TGTGCCAGTAGCCTCACCGGGGGGACCCAAGAGACCCAGTACTTC
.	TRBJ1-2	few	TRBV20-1	CSAPQGYGYTF	TGCAGTGCCCCCCAGGGCTATGGCTACACCTTC
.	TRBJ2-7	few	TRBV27	CASSPTNYEQYF	TGTGCCAGCAGTCCAACCAACTACGAGCAGTACTTC
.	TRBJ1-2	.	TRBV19	CAGSKGANYGYTF	TGTGCCGGCAGCAAGGGGGCTAACTATGGCTACACCTTC
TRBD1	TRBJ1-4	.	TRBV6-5	CASSRSQGRGEKLFF	TGTGCCAGCAGCCGTTCACAGGGGAGAGGTGAAAAACTGTTTTTT
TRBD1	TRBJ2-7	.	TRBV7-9	CASSPPGQWGLVTYEQYF	TGTGCCAGCAGCCCTCCGGGACAGTGGGGTTTGGTAACCTACGAGCAGTACTTC
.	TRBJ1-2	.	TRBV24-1	CATSGNYGYTF	TGTGCCACCAGTGGAAACTATGGCTACACCTTC
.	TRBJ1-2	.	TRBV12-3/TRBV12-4	CASSLLLDYGYTF	TGTGCCAGCAGTTTGCTGCTAGACTATGGCTACACCTTC
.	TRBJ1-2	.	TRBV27	CASSFGRLYGYTF	TGTGCCAGCAGTTTTGGGAGACTCTATGGCTACACCTTC
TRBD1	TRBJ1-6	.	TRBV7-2	CASSSGQGRENSPLHF	TGTGCCAGCAGCTCCGGACAGGGTCGTGAGAATTCACCCCTCCACTTT
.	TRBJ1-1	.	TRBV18	CASSKTDRFTEAFF	TGTGCCAGCTCAAAAACGGATAGGTTTACTGAAGCTTTCTTT
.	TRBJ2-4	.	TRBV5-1	CASSLVGAKNIQYF	TGCGCCAGCAGCTTGGTTGGGGCCAAAAACATTCAGTACTTC
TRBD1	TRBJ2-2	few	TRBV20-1	CSASNRDRGDTGELFF	TGCAGTGCTAGTAACCGGGACAGGGGGGACACCGGGGAGCTGTTTTTT
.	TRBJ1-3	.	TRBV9	CASSPAGAGNTIYF	TGTGCCAGCAGCCCAGCAGGGGCTGGAAACACCATATATTTT
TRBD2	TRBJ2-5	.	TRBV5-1	CASSSTSSRGETQYF	TGCGCCAGCAGTTCGACTAGCAGCCGGGGAGAGACCCAGTACTTC
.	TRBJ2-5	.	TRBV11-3	CASSEQAQETQYF	TGTGCCAGCAGCGAACAGGCTCAAGAGACCCAGTACTTC
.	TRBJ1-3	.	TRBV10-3	CAISERGVNGNTIYF	TGTGCCATCAGTGAGCGGGGAGTGAATGGAAACACCATATATTTT
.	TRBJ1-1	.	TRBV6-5	CASRPYPENTEAFF	TGTGCCAGCAGGCCCTATCCGGAGAACACTGAAGCTTTCTTT
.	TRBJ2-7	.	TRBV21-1	CASSKGIPLGGVQYF	TGTGCCAGCAGCAAAGGAATCCCTTTGGGGGGGGTGCAGTACTTC
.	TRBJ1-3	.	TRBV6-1	CASSDRWNTGNTIYF	TGTGCCAGCAGTGATAGGTGGAACACTGGAAACACCATATATTTT
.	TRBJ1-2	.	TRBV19	CGTGSNYGYTF	TGTGGTACAGGGTCTAACTATGGCTACACCTTC
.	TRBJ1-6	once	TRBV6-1	CASSEALRGTPDSPLHF	TGTGCCAGCAGTGAAGCGCTTCGAGGGACACCGGATTCACCCCTCCACTTT
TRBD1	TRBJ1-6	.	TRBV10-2	CASSSTGLNSPLHF	TGCGCCAGCAGCTCGACAGGGCTTAATTCACCCCTCCACTTT